These T cell receptor beta chains were read from a single sample in a study of neurological immune-mediated disorders. MiXCR, run by TCRdb on the 5' RACE reads, gives a single entry per CDR3 protein. The sample holds 40,000 to 45,000 distinct CDR3 sequences, 12% seen once. Sequenced: PBMCs. These receptors came from a female donor in good health. Each CDR3 is given with its conserved first and last residue. The D gene is left open where the match is weak. A row's size may be missing; if present it is once, few, many or a size class.

d_gene	abundance	v_gene	j_gene	CDR3nt	CDR3aa
NA	many	TRBV12-3/TRBV12-4	TRBJ1-1	TGTGCCAGCAGTTTTTTGAACACTGAAGCTTTCTTT	CASSFLNTEAFF
NA	NA	TRBV5-1	TRBJ2-7	TGCGCCATCAGCTTGGTGGGGAGGACCATCGGTTACGAGCAGTACTTC	CAISLVGRTIGYEQYF
NA	many	TRBV29-1	TRBJ1-1	TGCAGCGGGAAGAGCCCCGGGGCTGAAGCTTTCTTT	CSGKSPGAEAFF
TRBD1	many	TRBV7-9	TRBJ1-1	TGTGCCAGCAGCAAGGACTGGGACAGGGGGAGGACTGAAGCTTTCTTT	CASSKDWDRGRTEAFF
NA	NA	TRBV5-1	TRBJ2-2	TGCGCCAGCGCCATCGAGACAGGGAACACCGGGGAGCTGTTTTTT	CASAIETGNTGELFF
NA	NA	TRBV5-1	TRBJ2-3	TGCGCCAGCAGCACGACCCTGGGAGACGCAGATACGCAATATTTT	CASSTTLGDADTQYF
TRBD2	many	TRBV9	TRBJ2-7	TGTGCCAGCAGCTACGGGGGGGACCGGTACGAGCAGTACTTC	CASSYGGDRYEQYF
NA	many	TRBV5-1	TRBJ1-2	TGCGCCAGCAGCTATCAGGGCCCTTTGAGTGGCTACACCTTC	CASSYQGPLSGYTF
NA	many	TRBV18	TRBJ2-7	TGTGCCAGCTCACCGGTGATCCAGGGGCGCCAGAACGAGCAGTACTTC	CASSPVIQGRQNEQYF
NA	many	TRBV5-1	TRBJ1-1	TGCGCCAGCAGCCTGACTCCCACTGAAGCTTTCTTT	CASSLTPTEAFF
NA	few	TRBV4-2	TRBJ1-1	TGTGCCAGCAGCCAAGAGGCCAGTAGGATGAACACTGAAGCTTTCTTT	CASSQEASRMNTEAFF
TRBD2	NA	TRBV3-1	TRBJ2-7	TGTGCCAGCAGCCAACTAGCGGGGGATGGCGATCAGTACTTC	CASSQLAGDGDQYF
TRBD1	many	TRBV20-1	TRBJ2-5	TGCAGTGCTAGCCCCGGACAGGGGCCGGAGACCCAGTACTTC	CSASPGQGPETQYF
NA	many	TRBV5-1	TRBJ1-1	TGCGCCAGCAGCACTGGGGTAGGGGCTGGTGCAGGTGAAGCTTTCTTT	CASSTGVGAGAGEAFF
TRBD2	many	TRBV15	TRBJ2-2	TGTGCCACCAGCAGAGATCTGGGGAGGGTCGGGGAGCTGTTTTTT	CATSRDLGRVGELFF
NA	many	TRBV3-1	TRBJ2-3	TGTGCCAGCAGCCATGCAGATACGCAGTATTTT	CASSHADTQYF
TRBD2	many	TRBV12-3/TRBV12-4	TRBJ2-7	TGTGCCAGCAGTTTCCTAGCGGGAGTCGGAAGCTCCTACGAGCAGTACTTC	CASSFLAGVGSSYEQYF
TRBD2	many	TRBV5-1	TRBJ2-1	TGCGCCAGCAGCTCCGCACTAGCGGGGCCCAGCTCCTACAATGAGCAGTTCTTC	CASSSALAGPSSYNEQFF
NA	many	TRBV2	TRBJ1-5	TGTGCCAGCAGGGGCGGCGGGCCCCAGCATTTT	CASRGGGPQHF
TRBD1	many	TRBV7-6	TRBJ1-2	TGTGCCAGCAGCTTAGGAGCAGGGGGCGATTTTTCTCATGGCTACACCTTC	CASSLGAGGDFSHGYTF
NA	many	TRBV5-1	TRBJ1-1	TGCGCCAGCAGCCCCTTTACAGTGAACACTGAAGCTTTCTTT	CASSPFTVNTEAFF
TRBD2	many	TRBV5-1	TRBJ2-3	TGCGCCAGCAGCTTGGATGGTAGCGGGGGGGCCGATACGCAGTATTTT	CASSLDGSGGADTQYF
NA	many	TRBV7-3	TRBJ2-1	TGTGCCAGCAGTGGACGGGGGCTAAAGTTCTTC	CASSGRGLKFF
TRBD1	many	TRBV12-3/TRBV12-4	TRBJ1-5	TGTGCCAGCAACGAGGACAGGGGCAATCAGCCCCAGCATTTT	CASNEDRGNQPQHF
NA	many	TRBV3-1	TRBJ1-3	TGTGCCAGCAGACCGAGACAGGAGCTCTCTGGAAACACCATATATTTT	CASRPRQELSGNTIYF
NA	many	TRBV2	TRBJ2-2	TGTGCCAGCAGGGGAGACACCGGGGAGCTGTTTTTT	CASRGDTGELFF
TRBD2	many	TRBV12-3/TRBV12-4	TRBJ2-1	TGTGCCAGCAGTTCTAGCGGGAGCCCCTACAATGAGCAGTTCTTC	CASSSSGSPYNEQFF
NA	many	TRBV12-3/TRBV12-4	TRBJ1-3	TGTGCCAGCAGTCTGAGTAGTGGAAACACCATATATTTT	CASSLSSGNTIYF
NA	many	TRBV20-1	TRBJ1-3	TGCAGTGCTAGAGATAAAGGAATCTCTGGAAACACCATATATTTT	CSARDKGISGNTIYF
NA	many	TRBV5-4	TRBJ2-7	TGTGCCAGCAGCTTCTTCCGGGGGCCCTCCTACGAGCAGTACTTC	CASSFFRGPSYEQYF
NA	many	TRBV4-1	TRBJ1-4	TGCGCCAGCAGCCAAGAGGGAAGTCTCAAAGGTGGAAAACTGTTTTTT	CASSQEGSLKGGKLFF
NA	many	TRBV5-1	TRBJ2-4	TGCGCCAGCAGCTTTTTCCTTACGGGGGCGCGGGGCAAAAACATTCAGTACTTC	CASSFFLTGARGKNIQYF
TRBD1	few	TRBV5-1	TRBJ1-2	TGCGCCAGCAGCTTGGGTGGAGGGGGCGAATATGGCTACACCTTC	CASSLGGGGEYGYTF
TRBD1	many	TRBV12-3/TRBV12-4	TRBJ1-2	TGTGCCAGCAGCTCCGGGACAGGGAACTATGGCTACACCTTC	CASSSGTGNYGYTF
NA	many	TRBV12-3/TRBV12-4	TRBJ1-4	TGTGCCAGCAGTACCGGGCAACGCCTTAAGACGAATGAAAAACTGTTTTTT	CASSTGQRLKTNEKLFF
NA	many	TRBV3-1	TRBJ1-1	TGTGCCAGCAGCCAAGATTTCGGGGGCGGGATGGCTTTCTTT	CASSQDFGGGMAFF
NA	many	TRBV12-3/TRBV12-4	TRBJ1-3	TGTGCCAGCAGTTTAGACGGGGCGGTCGCTGGAAACACCATATATTTT	CASSLDGAVAGNTIYF
TRBD2	many	TRBV5-1	TRBJ2-3	TGCGCCAGCAGCATTGGGACTAGCGGGGGCACGCAGTATTTT	CASSIGTSGGTQYF
NA	NA	TRBV19	TRBJ2-7	TGTGCCAGTAGCAATATAGTGGAGGTTACCGAGCAGTACTTC	CASSNIVEVTEQYF
NA	many	TRBV6-5	TRBJ1-5	TGTGCCAGCAGCTCACGGGCGGGATACAATCAGCCCCAGCATTTT	CASSSRAGYNQPQHF
NA	many	TRBV6-5	TRBJ2-2	TGTGCCAGCACACAGGGTTTAAGGAACACCGGGGAGCTGTTTTTT	CASTQGLRNTGELFF